This T cell receptor (beta chain) was retrieved from a study of T-cell memory formation after mild COVID-19. This clonotype was observed a handful of times. TCRdb used MiXCR to reprocess the 5' RACE reads, holding one entry per CDR3 protein. The data hold under 300,000 distinct CDR3 sequences, with approximately 16% observed a single time. The CDR3 is 16 residues long. After removal of 1 base from V and 0 bases from J, the junction contained 4 bases not matched to a gene. The germline gives CDR1 SGHDT, CDR2 YYEEEE. This receptor was identified in a man aged 18 to 29 who had mild COVID-19 (a few samples of this study predate the infection). Cell type and time point are not known. Source material: PBMCs or a T cell subset sorted from them (not recorded which). V and J are TRBV5-6 and TRBJ1-2; 9 bases align to TRBD1. CDR3 protein: CASSLYGDRANYGYTF. The CDR3 DNA follows: TGTGCCAGCAGCTTGTACGGGGACAGGGCTAACTATGGCTACACCTTC.